This T cell receptor (beta chain) originates from a study of blood T cell repertoires in COVID-19. Overall study: T cells, B-cell-depleted T cells, or PBMCs provided the cDNA or gDNA that served as material.

In the authors' methods: Reference gene primer amplification gave nucleated cell count estimates. The method was immunoSEQ multiplex PCR; TCRdb's version includes in-frame clones alone and lacks a portion of them. The V and J calls and the clone size are those of that table, but D and trimming were determined from the DNA. This sample has roughly 240,000 clones, with approximately 90% found just once. This CDR3 is 13 amino acids long. V lost 11 bases and J lost 2, with 15 bases in between. The germline CDR1 and CDR2 sequences are SNHLY and FYNNEI. The participants were between about 18 and 100 years old and came from under 25 US areas. Exposed participants came across a COVID-19 case within 2 weeks before study entry.

The chain combines TRBV2 with TRBJ1-1; D is perhaps TRBD1 (5 bases). Sample: PBMCs or T cells enriched from blood (not recorded which). This sequence was found in a man between 50 and 59 years old who had been exposed to COVID-19. The CDR3 protein is CAFVGQTNTEAFF. The CDR3 coding sequence is TGTGCCTTTGTGGGGCAAACTAACACTGAAGCTTTCTTT.